Shown below are 12 T cell receptor beta chains from a single sample sequenced in a study of OX40 agonist ivuxolimab in advanced cancers. Sequencing used immunoSEQ multiplex PCR; TCRdb keeps in-frame clones, though not all of them. The data show roughly 72,000 clones, 81% seen once. Sequencing was performed on CD4+ or CD8+ T cells sorted from blood, taken in a trial of the OX40 agonist ivuxolimab. The source of these receptors is an adult with an advanced solid tumor such as melanoma, head and neck, liver or kidney cancer.

J is TRBJ2-4 and V is TRBV11-3, with unresolved D. CDR1 is SGHNT, CDR2 YENEEA, per germline. CDR3 length equals 18 residues. Trimming cost V 1 base and J 1 base, with 17 bases left between them. The CDR3 bases are TGTGCCAGCAGCTTAGGGTATTCCAGGTCCCTTGCCAAAAACATTCAGTACTTC. It translates to CASSLGYSRSLAKNIQYF.

By sample fraction, this clone is medium-sized. V is TRBV2 and J is TRBJ2-5, with no clear D. V lost 4 bases to trimming and J lost 5 bases, with 5 bases between them. Germline CDR1 is SNHLY and CDR2 is FYNNEI. CDR3 length: 11 amino acids. The CDR3 region is CASSGWETQYF. DNA for the CDR3: TGTGCCAGCAGTGGGTGGGAGACCCAGTACTTC.

The chain uses TRBV18 and TRBJ2-7, with 11 bases lining up with TRBD1. Per germline, CDR1 KGHSH and CDR2 LQKENI. The junction had 2 bases not matched to a gene; V was cut back by 4 bases and J by 3 bases. The CDR3 is 14 amino acids. The CDR3 loop is CASSLGQGVYEQYF. The DNA of the CDR3 is TGTGCCAGCTCACTGGGACAGGGGGTCTACGAGCAGTACTTC. Using reference TRBV18 and TRBJ2-7 for the parts outside the CDR3, the full variable domain is NAGVMQNPRHLVRRRGQEARLRCSPMKGHSHVYWYRQLPEEGLKFMVYLQKENIIDESGMPKERFSAEFPKEGPSILRIQQVVRGDSAAYFCASSLGQGVYEQYFGPGTRLTVT.

The V gene is TRBV11-3, the J gene TRBJ1-4; D remains ambiguous. CDR3 length: 14 residues. Germline CDR1 is SGHNT and CDR2 is YENEEA. Deletions cut 2 bases from V and 4 bases from J, with 8 bases between. CDR3 sequence (DNA): TGTGCCAGCAGCTTAAGCAGTTATAATGAAAAACTGTTTTTT. Amino acids: CASSLSSYNEKLFF.

This sequence joins TRBV19 and TRBJ2-7; 9 bases align to TRBD2. Germline V gene sequence: CDR1 LNHDA, CDR2 SQIVND (reference sequence). V shed 3 bases and J 6 bases; nucleotides not matched to a gene: 6. This CDR3 has 14 amino acids. The CDR3 here is CASSIRGLASEQYF. CDR3 nucleotides: TGTGCCAGTAGTATCCGGGGACTAGCTTCCGAGCAGTACTTC.

V is TRBV5-4 and J is TRBJ1-6, with 9 bases aligning to TRBD1. The germline V gene has CDR1 SGHNT and CDR2 YYREEE (reference sequence). This CDR3 spans 16 amino acids. Trimming removed 4 bases from V and 5 bases from J; junction bases left unmatched: 7. The CDR3 DNA reads as TGTGCCAGCAGCGTCCGATGGACAGGGGATAATTCACCCCTCCACTTT. It codes for CASSVRWTGDNSPLHF.

The V and J genes are TRBV2 and TRBJ2-3, with 11 positions matching TRBD2. Germline CDR1 and CDR2: SNHLY and FYNNEI. V shed 6 bases, J shed 9 bases, and the junction held 5 bases outside the gene matches. This CDR3 is 13 amino acids long. The CDR3 sequence: CASRMTSGVTQYF. The CDR3 bases are TGTGCCAGCAGGATGACTAGCGGGGTGACGCAGTATTTT.

This clone has just a few counts. This sequence joins TRBV15 and TRBJ1-5; D not certain. The germline V gene encodes CDR1 LNHNV and CDR2 YYDKDF (reference sequence). V shed 1 base and J shed 6 bases, with 7 bases lying between them. CDR3 size: 13 residues. The CDR3 is CATSRGLSQPQHF. The CDR3 nucleotides are TGTGCCACCAGCAGAGGTTTGAGTCAGCCCCAGCATTTT.

Comments on this clone: This specimen includes other DNA sequences encoding the same CDR3. V usage is TRBV7-2 and J usage is TRBJ2-3, with unresolved D. V lost 5 bases and J 1 base, leaving 7 bases between the germline ends. The germline V gene has CDR1 SGHTA and CDR2 FQGNSA. CDR3 length: 13 residues. For the CDR3, the DNA is TGTGCCAGCAGCCCAGATCGCACAGATACGCAGTATTTT. The encoded protein is CASSPDRTDTQYF. Together with reference TRBV7-2 and TRBJ2-3, the CDR3 gives the full variable domain: GAGVSQSPSNKVTEKGKDVELRCDPISGHTALYWYRQSLGQGLEFLIYFQGNSAPDKSGLPSDRFSAERTGGSVSTLTIQRTQQEDSAVYLCASSPDRTDTQYFGPGTRLTVL.

The chain has TRBV11-2 and TRBJ2-7; 8 nucleotides match TRBD1. The germline V gene has CDR1 SGHAT and CDR2 FQNNGV. The CDR3 spans 14 residues. The J segment lost 2 bases and the V segment lost 4 bases, leaving 4 bases of the junction unmatched. The CDR3 sequence: CASSSDRVTYEQYF. The CDR3 DNA sequence: TGTGCCAGCAGCTCGGACAGGGTTACCTACGAGCAGTACTTC.

The V and J genes are TRBV19 and TRBJ2-6, with D possibly matching TRBD1 (6 bases). Germline lookup yields CDR1 LNHDA and CDR2 SQIVND (reference sequence). The CDR3 contains 17 residues. Trimming cost V 5 bases and J 3 bases, with 17 bases left between them. The CDR3 here is CASSPQGFSSGANVLTF. In DNA form, the CDR3 reads TGTGCCAGTAGTCCACAGGGTTTTTCGAGTGGGGCCAACGTCCTGACTTTC.

V usage is TRBV6-5 and J usage is TRBJ1-4; D remains unclear. The V gene's germline CDR1 is MNHEY and CDR2 SVGAGI. With 0 bases removed from V and 6 bases from J, the gap between germline ends came to 11 bases. This CDR3 spans 15 amino acids. The CDR3 loop is CASSYSGLLHEKLFF. For the CDR3, the DNA is TGTGCCAGCAGTTACTCAGGTCTACTTCATGAAAAACTGTTTTTT.